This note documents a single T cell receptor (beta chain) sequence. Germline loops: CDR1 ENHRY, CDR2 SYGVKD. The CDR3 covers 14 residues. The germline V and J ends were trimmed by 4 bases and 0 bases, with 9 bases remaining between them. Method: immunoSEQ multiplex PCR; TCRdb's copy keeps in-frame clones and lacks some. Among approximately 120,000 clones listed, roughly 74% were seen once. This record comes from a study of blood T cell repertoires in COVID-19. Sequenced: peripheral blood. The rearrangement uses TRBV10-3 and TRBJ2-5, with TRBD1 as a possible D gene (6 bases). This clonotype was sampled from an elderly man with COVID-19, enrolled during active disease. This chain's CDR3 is CAISAWDNQETQYF. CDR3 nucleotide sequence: TGTGCCATCAGTGCTTGGGACAACCAAGAGACCCAGTACTTC.